The 10 T cell receptor beta chains in this list originate from one sample, sequenced in a study of T cell repertoires in cytomegalovirus infection. TCRdb fed the reads into MiXCR, producing one record per CDR3 protein. Of 310,000 or so distinct CDR3 sequences listed, roughly 25% are singletons. These receptors' targets are unknown. Sample: cultured PBMCs, taken from culture after CMV antigen stimulation. The receptors originated from a human donor in good health (CMV status not recorded). Some clones in this sample may be carry-over from other donors' samples.

This clonotype was seen a handful of times. The chain is built from TRBV28 and TRBJ2-3, with D maybe TRBD2 (5 bases). In germline, CDR1 is MDHEN, CDR2 SYDVKM. The CDR3 has 13 amino acids. V dropped 6 bases and J dropped 2 bases, with 9 bases sitting between them. CDR3: CASRAGVTDTQYF. CDR3 bases: TGTGCCAGCAGGGCCGGGGTCACAGATACGCAGTATTTT.

This chain connects TRBV2 to TRBJ2-6; D gene unclear. Per the germline V gene, CDR1 is SNHLY and CDR2 is FYNNEI. The V gene lost 7 bases and the J gene lost 3 bases, with 7 bases spanning the gap. The CDR3 extends over 13 amino acids. The CDR3 DNA reads as TGTGCCAGCACAAGGGTTGGGGCCAACGTCCTGACTTTC. Translated: CASTRVGANVLTF.

This chain links TRBV28 with TRBJ1-5; 7 bases match TRBD1. Germline CDR1 MDHEN, CDR2 SYDVKM. J gave up 4 bases and V 6 bases, and 9 bases lay outside the gene matches. The length of the CDR3 is 15 residues. CDR3 in amino acids: CASRPSTGKNQPQHF. CDR3 bases: TGTGCCAGCAGGCCCTCGACAGGGAAAAATCAGCCCCAGCATTTT.

In this sample, this clonotype turned up a few times. This chain joins TRBV28 and TRBJ1-4, with 10 positions matching TRBD1. Per germline, CDR1 MDHEN and CDR2 SYDVKM. The CDR3 is made up of 15 amino acids. The V segment lost 6 bases and the J segment 14 bases; nucleotides outside the gene matches: 15. CDR3 DNA: TGTGCCAGCAGACGCCAGGGGACAGGGGCCCGCGTTCTGTTTTTT. Protein: CASRRQGTGARVLFF.

J is TRBJ1-1 and V is TRBV20-1; D possibly corresponds to TRBD1 (6 bases). The CDR3 sequence is 12 residues long. V was shortened by 5 bases and J by 2 bases, with 9 bases between the two germline ends. Germline CDR1 and CDR2: DFQATT and SNEGSKA (reference sequence). The CDR3 sequence: CSADRFNTEAFF. The CDR3 DNA follows: TGCAGTGCTGACAGGTTTAACACTGAAGCTTTCTTT.

In DNA, the CDR3 is TGTGCCAGTAGTATCGATGGAGTTAGGGAGACTGAAGCTTTCTTT. It yields the protein CASSIDGVRETEAFF. The chain is built from TRBV19 and TRBJ1-1, with D unclear. Germline CDR1 LNHDA, CDR2 SQIVND (reference sequence). This CDR3 region has 15 residues. Between the trimmed V and J ends, which lost 3 bases and 5 bases, there was a span of 16 bases.

V gene TRBV12-3 or TRBV12-4 combines with J gene TRBJ2-5, with unresolved D. This CDR3 spans 15 amino acids. The V gene lost 1 base and the J gene lost 5 bases, with 14 bases spanning the gap. The CDR3: CASSLGANDWETQYF. The CDR3 nucleotides are TGTGCCAGCAGTTTAGGTGCCAACGACTGGGAGACCCAGTACTTC.

The chain joins TRBV27 to TRBJ2-1; tentatively, D is TRBD1 (6 bases). Between the trimmed V and J ends, which lost 0 bases and 8 bases, there was a span of 11 bases. The CDR3 is 14 residues long. From germline, CDR1 is MNHEY and CDR2 SMNVEV (reference sequence). DNA of the CDR3: TGTGCCAGCAGTTTATCTCGACAGGCCGATGAGCAGTTCTTC. Its translation is CASSLSRQADEQFF.

This clonotype was counted many times. This rearrangement joins TRBV18 to TRBJ2-7; a weak D match, TRBD2 (5 bases). Looked up from germline, CDR1 is KGHSH and CDR2 is LQKENI. This CDR3 has 15 amino acids. Between the trimmed V and J ends, which lost 3 bases and 3 bases, there was a span of 15 bases. This CDR3 reads CASSPQPGSSYEQYF. Here the CDR3 DNA reads TGTGCCAGCTCACCCCAGCCGGGGAGCAGCTACGAGCAGTACTTC.

At least ten counts were recorded for this clonotype. This chain links TRBV6-2 or TRBV6-3 with TRBJ1-3; D remains unclear. The germline V gene has CDR1 MNHEY and CDR2 SVGEGT. This CDR3 is 13 amino acids long. V was cut by 2 bases and J by 2 bases, with 4 bases left in between. CDR3: CASSYGPGNTIYF. Here the CDR3 DNA reads TGTGCCAGCAGTTACGGGCCTGGAAACACCATATATTTT.